This entry is about one T cell receptor (beta chain). Its antigen is as yet unknown. This entry is derived from a study of cytomegalovirus exposure and HLA in healthy donors. Overall study findings and caveats: In vitro work confirmed that three CMV-associated chains recognize CMV antigens.

Germline trimming cut 1 base from V and 6 bases from J; bases unmatched to any gene: 4. The V gene's germline CDR1 is MDHEN and CDR2 SYDVKM. The CDR3 runs to 16 residues. 13 Jbeta primers and 60 Vbeta primers were used for the PCR. Profiled with immunoSEQ multiplex PCR; TCRdb holds only in-frame clones, not every one. The repertoire holds about 250,000 clones, under 80% seen once, with about 2.1% in the top ten. This clonotype was sampled from a female donor in good health and CMV-seronegative. The sequencing sample was made of PBMCs. V is TRBV28 and J is TRBJ2-1, with 12 bases fitting TRBD1. Here the CDR3 reads CASSLLGTGGFNEQFF. CDR3 DNA sequence: TGTGCCAGCAGTTTATTGGGGACAGGGGGCTTCAATGAGCAGTTCTTC. Based on the CDR3 plus reference TRBV28 and TRBJ2-1, the full variable domain is DVKVTQSSRYLVKRTGEKVFLECVQDMDHENMFWYRQDPGLGLRLIYFSYDVKMKEKGDIPEGYSVSREKKERFSLILESASTNQTSMYLCASSLLGTGGFNEQFFGPGTRLTVL.